This T cell receptor beta chain derives from a study of blood T cell repertoires in COVID-19. Study information: Sample material is recorded as cDNA or gDNA derived from T cells, B-cell-depleted T cells, or PBMCs.

The ends were cut back, 4 bases at V and 0 bases at J, with 17 bases in the middle. This CDR3 spans 18 amino acids. Germline CDR1 SGHDT, CDR2 YYEEEE. Using immunoSEQ multiplex PCR, the repertoire was profiled, and TCRdb retains in-frame clones only, with some absent. The sample has some 260,000 clones, about four fifths seen once. The source of this sequence is a man older than 75 with acute or convalescent COVID-19. J is TRBJ2-6 and V is TRBV5-6, with D perhaps TRBD1 (7 bases). The specimen sequenced was peripheral blood. CDR3 amino acids: CASSLPARGVSGANVLTF. CDR3 nucleotide sequence: TGTGCCAGCAGCCTCCCCGCCAGGGGGGTCTCTGGGGCCAACGTCCTGACTTTC.